This TCR beta chain was obtained from a study of CD4+ T cells in melanoma. Some clones are missing from TCRdb's copy, which holds only in-frame ones; the method was immunoSEQ multiplex PCR. The sample includes more than 110,000 clones, around 90% of them seen just once. Regarding this clone: Its antigen is unknown.

Germline loops: CDR1 MNHEY, CDR2 SVGAGI. The CDR3 has 15 residues. V trimming: 6 bases; J trimming: 3 bases; junction bases outside the gene matches: 7. Study-level points and caveats: In melanoma, neoantigen-specific CD4+ T cells reportedly differed in differentiation state. CD8+ T cell, macrophage and B cell function reportedly correlated with neoantigen-specific CD4+ T cells.

The V gene is TRBV6-5, the J gene TRBJ2-3; 9 nucleotides agree with TRBD2. The sequence was obtained from a human donor with melanoma. CDR3 residues: CASSNAGGQTDTQYF. In DNA form, the CDR3 reads TGTGCCAGCAGCAACGCGGGGGGGCAGACAGATACGCAGTATTTT.